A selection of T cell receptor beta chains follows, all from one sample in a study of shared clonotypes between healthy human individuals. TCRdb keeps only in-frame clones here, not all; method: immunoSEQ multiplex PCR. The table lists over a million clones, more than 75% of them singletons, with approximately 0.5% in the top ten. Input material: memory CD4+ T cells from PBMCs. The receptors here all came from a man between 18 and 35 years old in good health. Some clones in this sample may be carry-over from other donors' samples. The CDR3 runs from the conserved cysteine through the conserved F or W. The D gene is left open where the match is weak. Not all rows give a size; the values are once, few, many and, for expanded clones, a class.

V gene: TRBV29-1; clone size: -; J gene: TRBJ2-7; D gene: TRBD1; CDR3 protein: CSVRGSTGGGEQYF; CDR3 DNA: TGCAGCGTCCGCGGATCGACAGGGGGCGGCGAGCAGTACTTC
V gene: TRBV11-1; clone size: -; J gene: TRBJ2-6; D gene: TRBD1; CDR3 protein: CASSLPGQGVLTF; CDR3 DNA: TGTGCCAGCAGCTTACCCGGACAGGGGGTCCTGACTTTC
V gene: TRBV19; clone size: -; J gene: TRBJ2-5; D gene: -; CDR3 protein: CASSPLGTAQETQYF; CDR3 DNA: TGTGCCAGTAGTCCCCTCGGGACTGCTCAAGAGACCCAGTACTTC
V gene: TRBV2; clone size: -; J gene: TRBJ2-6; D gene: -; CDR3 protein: CASRDSLAGANVLTF; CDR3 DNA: TGTGCCAGCAGGGATAGTCTCGCTGGGGCCAACGTCCTGACTTTC
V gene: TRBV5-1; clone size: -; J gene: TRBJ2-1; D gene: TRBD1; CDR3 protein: CASSPPGTGVGEQFF; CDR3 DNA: TGCGCCAGCAGCCCCCCTGGGACAGGGGTGGGTGAGCAGTTCTTC
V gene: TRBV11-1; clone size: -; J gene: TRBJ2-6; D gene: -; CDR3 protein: CASSPQVASGANVLTF; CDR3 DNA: TGTGCCAGCAGCCCCCAGGTAGCCTCTGGGGCCAACGTCCTGACTTTC
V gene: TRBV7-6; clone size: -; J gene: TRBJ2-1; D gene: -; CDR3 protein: CASSRLRGNEQFF; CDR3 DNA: TGTGCCAGCAGCCGCCTGCGGGGCAATGAGCAGTTCTTC
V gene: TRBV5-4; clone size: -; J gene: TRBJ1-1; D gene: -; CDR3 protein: CASSLEAGGTEAFF; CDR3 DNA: TGTGCCAGCAGCTTGGAAGCCGGGGGGACTGAAGCTTTCTTT
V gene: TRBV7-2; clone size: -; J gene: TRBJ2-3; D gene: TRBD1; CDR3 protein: CAIRTGSTDTQYF; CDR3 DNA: TGTGCCATCCGGACAGGGAGCACAGATACGCAGTATTTT
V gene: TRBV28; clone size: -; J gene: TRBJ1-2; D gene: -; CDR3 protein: CASSWGGGTMLGYTF; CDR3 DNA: TGTGCCAGCAGCTGGGGGGGTGGAACTATGTTAGGCTACACCTTC
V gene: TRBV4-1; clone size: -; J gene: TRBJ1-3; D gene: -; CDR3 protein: CASRPQGRIGNTIYF; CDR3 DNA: TGCGCCAGCAGGCCGCAGGGTAGGATTGGAAACACCATATATTTT
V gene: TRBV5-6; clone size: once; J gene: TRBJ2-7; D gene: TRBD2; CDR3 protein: CASSWASGRGYEQYF; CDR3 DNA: TGTGCCAGCAGCTGGGCTAGCGGGAGGGGATACGAGCAGTACTTC
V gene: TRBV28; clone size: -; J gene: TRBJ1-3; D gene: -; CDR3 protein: CASSSHGGSGNTIYF; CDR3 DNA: TGTGCCAGCAGTTCCCACGGAGGCTCTGGAAACACCATATATTTT
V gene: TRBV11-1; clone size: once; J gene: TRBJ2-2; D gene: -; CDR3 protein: CASTETPNTGELFF; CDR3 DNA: TGTGCCAGCACCGAGACACCGAACACCGGGGAGCTGTTTTTT
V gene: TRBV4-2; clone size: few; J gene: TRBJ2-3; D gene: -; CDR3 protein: CASSQEPSGSSTDTQYF; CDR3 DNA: TGTGCCAGCAGCCAAGAACCGAGCGGATCTAGCACAGATACGCAGTATTTT
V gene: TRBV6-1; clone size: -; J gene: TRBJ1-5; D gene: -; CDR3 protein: CASTAGRTHQPQHF; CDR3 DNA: TGTGCCAGCACCGCGGGACGGACCCATCAGCCCCAGCATTTT
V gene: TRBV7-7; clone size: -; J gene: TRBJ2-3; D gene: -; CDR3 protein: CASSKLDHTTDTQYF; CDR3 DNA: TGTGCCAGCAGCAAACTAGACCATACCACAGATACGCAGTATTTT
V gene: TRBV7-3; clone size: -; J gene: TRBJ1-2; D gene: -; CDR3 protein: CASSLTSWGDGYTF; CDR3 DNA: TGTGCCAGCAGCTTAACGTCGTGGGGGGATGGCTACACCTTC
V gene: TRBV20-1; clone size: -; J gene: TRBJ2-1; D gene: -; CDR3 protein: CSAPINEQFF; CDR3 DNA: TGCAGTGCTCCGATCAATGAGCAGTTCTTC
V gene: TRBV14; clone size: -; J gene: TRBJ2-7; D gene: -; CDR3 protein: CASSQSRRYEQYF; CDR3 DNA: TGTGCCAGCAGCCAATCGCGGCGCTACGAGCAGTACTTC
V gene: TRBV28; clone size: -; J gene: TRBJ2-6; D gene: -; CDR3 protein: CASSATKFNVLTF; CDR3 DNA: TGTGCCAGCAGTGCTACTAAGTTTAACGTCCTGACTTTC
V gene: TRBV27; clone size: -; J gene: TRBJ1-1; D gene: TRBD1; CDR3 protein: CASSPTPDRGRRGAFF; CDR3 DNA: TGTGCCAGCAGTCCCACACCCGACAGGGGGCGGCGAGGAGCTTTCTTT
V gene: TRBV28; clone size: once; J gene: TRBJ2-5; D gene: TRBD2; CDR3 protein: CASSFGPGGAGGPRETQYF; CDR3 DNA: TGTGCCAGCAGTTTCGGCCCAGGCGGGGCGGGAGGGCCGAGGGAGACCCAGTACTTC
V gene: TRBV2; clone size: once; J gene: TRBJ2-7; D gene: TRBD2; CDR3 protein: CASSEAGAGARYEQYF; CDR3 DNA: TGTGCCAGCAGTGAAGCTGGGGCGGGAGCCCGCTACGAGCAGTACTTC
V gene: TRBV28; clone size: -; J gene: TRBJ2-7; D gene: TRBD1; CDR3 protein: CASRPGTGTYEQYF; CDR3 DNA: TGTGCCAGCAGGCCCGGGACAGGGACCTACGAGCAGTACTTC
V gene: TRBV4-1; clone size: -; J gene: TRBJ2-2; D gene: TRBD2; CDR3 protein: CASSLRAGANTGELFF; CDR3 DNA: TGCGCCAGCAGCCTAAGAGCGGGAGCGAACACCGGGGAGCTGTTTTTT
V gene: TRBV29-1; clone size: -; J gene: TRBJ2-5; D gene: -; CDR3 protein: CSGSRGQQETQYF; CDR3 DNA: TGCAGCGGGAGCAGGGGTCAACAAGAGACCCAGTACTTC
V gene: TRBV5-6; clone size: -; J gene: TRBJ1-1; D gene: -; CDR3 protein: CASSLAGSWDTEAFF; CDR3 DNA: TGTGCCAGCAGCTTGGCGGGGTCGTGGGACACTGAAGCTTTCTTT
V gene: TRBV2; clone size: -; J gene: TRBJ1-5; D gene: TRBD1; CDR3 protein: CASSIQDRGIGQPQHF; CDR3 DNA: TGTGCCAGCAGTATTCAAGACAGGGGAATCGGTCAGCCCCAGCATTTT
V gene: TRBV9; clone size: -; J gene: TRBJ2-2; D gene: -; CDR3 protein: CASSVVAGTNTGELFF; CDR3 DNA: TGTGCCAGCAGCGTAGTCGCGGGCACGAACACCGGGGAGCTGTTTTTT
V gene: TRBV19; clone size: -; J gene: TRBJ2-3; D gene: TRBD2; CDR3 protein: CASSGRLAGGYPTDTQYF; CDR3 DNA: TGTGCCAGTAGTGGAAGACTAGCGGGAGGTTATCCAACAGATACGCAGTATTTT
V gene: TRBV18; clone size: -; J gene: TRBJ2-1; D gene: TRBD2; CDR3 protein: CASSLGTSGEGRFF; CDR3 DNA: TGTGCCAGCTCACTTGGGACTAGCGGGGAAGGGCGGTTCTTC
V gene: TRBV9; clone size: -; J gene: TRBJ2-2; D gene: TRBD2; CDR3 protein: CASSFRTSGRAVPGELFF; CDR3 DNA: TGTGCCAGCAGCTTCAGGACTAGCGGGAGGGCCGTCCCCGGGGAGCTGTTTTTT
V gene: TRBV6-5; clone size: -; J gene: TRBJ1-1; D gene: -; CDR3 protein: CASSYNRLMNTEAFF; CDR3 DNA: TGTGCCAGCAGTTACAATCGGCTCATGAACACTGAAGCTTTCTTT
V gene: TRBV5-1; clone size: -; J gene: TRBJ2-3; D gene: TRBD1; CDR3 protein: CASSPDRGRDTQYF; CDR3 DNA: TGCGCCAGCAGCCCGGACAGGGGGCGGGATACGCAGTATTTT
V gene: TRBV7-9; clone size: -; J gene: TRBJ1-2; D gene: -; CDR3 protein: CASSRTLIYGYTF; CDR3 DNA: TGTGCCAGCAGCCGGACGCTAATCTATGGCTACACCTTC
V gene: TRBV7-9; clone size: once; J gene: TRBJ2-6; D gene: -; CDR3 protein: CASSTRLSGANVLTF; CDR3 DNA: TGTGCCAGCAGCACAAGGCTCTCCGGGGCCAACGTCCTGACTTTC
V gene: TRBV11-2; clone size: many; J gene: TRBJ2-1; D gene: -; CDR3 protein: CASSYSWTRHNEQFF; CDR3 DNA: TGTGCCAGCAGCTATTCCTGGACTCGGCACAATGAGCAGTTCTTC
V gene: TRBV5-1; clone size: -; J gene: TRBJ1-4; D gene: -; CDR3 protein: CASSLESEKLFF; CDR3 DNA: TGCGCCAGCAGCTTGGAGTCAGAAAAACTGTTTTTT
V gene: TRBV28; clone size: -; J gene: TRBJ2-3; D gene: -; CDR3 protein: CASTPPRVRTDTQYF; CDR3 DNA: TGTGCCAGCACTCCTCCGAGGGTACGCACAGATACGCAGTATTTT
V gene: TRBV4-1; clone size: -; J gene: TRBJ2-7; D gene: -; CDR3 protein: CASSQAQAGSYEQYF; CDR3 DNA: TGCGCCAGCAGCCAAGCACAGGCGGGCTCCTACGAGCAGTACTTC
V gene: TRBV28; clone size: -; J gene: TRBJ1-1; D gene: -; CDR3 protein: CASSFSYTEAFF; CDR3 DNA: TGTGCCAGCAGTTTTTCGTACACTGAAGCTTTCTTT
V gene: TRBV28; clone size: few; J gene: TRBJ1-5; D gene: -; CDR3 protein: CASNPGGSNQPQHF; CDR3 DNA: TGTGCCAGCAACCCTGGGGGAAGCAATCAGCCCCAGCATTTT
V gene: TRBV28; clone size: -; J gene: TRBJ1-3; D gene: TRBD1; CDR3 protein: CASSPGTGKTGNTIYF; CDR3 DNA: TGTGCCAGCAGTCCCGGGACAGGGAAAACTGGAAACACCATATATTTT
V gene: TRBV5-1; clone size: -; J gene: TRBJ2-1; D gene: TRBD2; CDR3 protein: CASSLVALAGENEQFF; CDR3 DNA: TGCGCCAGCAGCTTGGTGGCACTAGCGGGAGAAAATGAGCAGTTCTTC
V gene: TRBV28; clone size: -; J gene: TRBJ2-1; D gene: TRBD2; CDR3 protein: CASSSIAGGPGNEQFF; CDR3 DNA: TGTGCCAGCAGTTCAATCGCGGGAGGGCCGGGAAATGAGCAGTTCTTC
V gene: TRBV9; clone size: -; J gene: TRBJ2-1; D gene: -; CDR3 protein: CASSVTGDSYNEQFF; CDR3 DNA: TGTGCCAGCAGCGTTACGGGAGACTCCTACAATGAGCAGTTCTTC
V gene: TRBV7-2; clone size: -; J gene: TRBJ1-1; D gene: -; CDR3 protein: CASSLEGNTEAFF; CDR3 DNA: TGTGCCAGCAGCTTAGAAGGGAACACTGAAGCTTTCTTT
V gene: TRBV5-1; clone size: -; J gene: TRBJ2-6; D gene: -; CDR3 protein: CASSNGGSGANVLTF; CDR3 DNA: TGCGCCAGCTCTAATGGAGGGAGTGGGGCCAACGTCCTGACTTTC
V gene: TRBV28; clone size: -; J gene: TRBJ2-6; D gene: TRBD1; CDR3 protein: CASSLTGSGANVLTF; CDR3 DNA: TGTGCCAGCAGTTTGACAGGGTCAGGGGCCAACGTCCTGACTTTC
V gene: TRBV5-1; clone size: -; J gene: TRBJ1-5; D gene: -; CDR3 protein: CASSLGDYSNQPQHF; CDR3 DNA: TGCGCCAGCAGCTTAGGGGATTATAGCAATCAGCCCCAGCATTTT
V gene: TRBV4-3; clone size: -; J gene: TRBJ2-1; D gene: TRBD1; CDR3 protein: CASSQVPGQGDNEQFF; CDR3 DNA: TGCGCCAGCAGCCAAGTTCCCGGACAGGGGGACAATGAGCAGTTCTTC
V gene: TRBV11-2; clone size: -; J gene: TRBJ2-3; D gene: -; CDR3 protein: CASSLLIRRDTQYF; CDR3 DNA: TGTGCCAGCAGCTTATTAATACGACGGGATACGCAGTATTTT
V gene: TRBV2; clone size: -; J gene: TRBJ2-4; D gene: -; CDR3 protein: CASSLVVGQNIQYF; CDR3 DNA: TGTGCCAGCAGCCTCGTCGTAGGGCAAAACATTCAGTACTTC
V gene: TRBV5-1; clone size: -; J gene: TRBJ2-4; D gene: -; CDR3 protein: CASSPEGGGGLNIQYF; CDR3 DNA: TGCGCCAGCAGCCCAGAGGGTGGGGGCGGCCTAAACATTCAGTACTTC
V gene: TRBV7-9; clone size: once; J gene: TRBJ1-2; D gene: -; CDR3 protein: CASSLGSSGGAILYGYTF; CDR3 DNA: TGTGCCAGCAGCTTAGGGTCATCTGGGGGCGCGATTTTGTATGGCTACACCTTC
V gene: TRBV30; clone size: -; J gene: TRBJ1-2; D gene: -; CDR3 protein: CAWSAGTWRGYTF; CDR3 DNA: TGTGCCTGGAGTGCTGGGACGTGGAGGGGCTACACCTTC
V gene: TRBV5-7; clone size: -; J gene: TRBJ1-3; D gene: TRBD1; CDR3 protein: CASSPRNGQGEGNTIYF; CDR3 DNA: TGTGCCAGCAGCCCAAGAAATGGACAGGGTGAAGGAAACACCATATATTTT
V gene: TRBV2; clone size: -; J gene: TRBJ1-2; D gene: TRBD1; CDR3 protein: CASSYSQGDSGYTF; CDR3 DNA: TGTGCCAGCAGTTACTCGCAGGGGGACTCTGGCTACACCTTC